A single sample is the source of the 6 T cell receptor beta chains below, sequenced in a study of Ad26.COV2.S vaccination and SARS-CoV-2 variants (dated by TCRdb to the early 2020s). Reading the label with the study, this specimen's treatment or condition is: about 20 received Ad26.COV2.S at low or high dose, single or two shots; about 5 received placebo; per-sample allocation not given. Repertoires of vaccine and placebo recipients were sequenced from samples collected on day 63 after the first injection. Library generation was performed with the immunoSEQ multiplex PCR assay. TCRdb obtained this table from immuneACCESS and retained in-frame rearrangements with V and J assigned. These tables miss some clones; where compared with another copy, unresolved V genes account for less than half of the shortfall, and the remainder is unexplained. The sample has hundreds of thousands of clones on record, around 87% of them singletons. The ten largest make up about 3.1% of the sample.

The sample consisted of peripheral blood, taken in a trial of Ad26.COV2.S vaccine versus placebo. Every receptor here comes from a person between 18 and 65 years old who received the Ad26.COV2.S COVID-19 vaccine or a placebo.

The chain joins TRBV10-2 to TRBJ2-7; TRBD1 matches at 7 bases. The length of the CDR3 is 13 residues. V dropped 6 bases and J dropped 9; count of bases not matched to a gene: 11. Germline values: CDR1 WSHSY, CDR2 SAAADI. CDR3 nucleotides: TGCGCCAGCAGACCGACAGGGAATACGGTGCAGTACTTC. It yields the protein CASRPTGNTVQYF.

The J gene is TRBJ2-7, the V gene TRBV2; D not certain. With 6 bases removed from V and 6 bases from J, the gap between germline ends came to 18 bases. The length of the CDR3 is 14 residues. Germline CDR1 reads SNHLY; CDR2 reads FYNNEI. The CDR3 is CASSESVSRFEQYF. The CDR3 nucleotides read TGTGCCAGCAGCGAATCAGTCAGCAGGTTCGAGCAGTACTTC.

The chain couples TRBV5-1 to TRBJ2-3; D call uncertain. CDR3 length equals 12 residues. Trimming stripped 1 base from V and 10 bases from J, with 10 bases between. Germline CDR1 and CDR2: SGHRS and YFSETQ. The CDR3 bases are TGCGCCAGCAGCTTGAATACTGATGCGCAGTATTTT. As protein: CASSLNTDAQYF.

The chain employs TRBV11-2 and TRBJ2-2, with 10 bases that match TRBD2. J lost 4 bases, V lost 3 bases, and 8 bases had no gene match. The CDR3 is made up of 17 amino acids. Germline V gene data show CDR1 as SGHAT and CDR2 as FQNNGV. CDR3 loop: CASSFPGLASFTGELFF. CDR3 sequence (DNA): TGTGCCAGCAGCTTTCCGGGACTAGCGAGCTTCACCGGGGAGCTGTTTTTT. The variable domain in full, completed from reference TRBV11-2 and TRBJ2-2, reads EAGVAQSPRYKIIEKRQSVAFWCNPISGHATLYWYQQILGQGPKLLIQFQNNGVVDDSQLPKDRFSAERLKGVDSTLKIQPAKLEDSAVYLCASSFPGLASFTGELFFGEGSRLTVL.

This chain connects TRBV19 to TRBJ1-2; 8 bases map to TRBD1. The V segment lost 3 bases and the J segment 2 bases; nucleotides outside the gene matches: 5. Germline loops: CDR1 LNHDA, CDR2 SQIVND (reference sequence). The CDR3 is 15 residues long. The CDR3 nucleotides read TGTGCCAGTAGTATGTCTCAGGGGGCCAACTATGGCTACACCTTC. It specifies CASSMSQGANYGYTF.

The gene calls are TRBV7-2 and TRBJ1-3, with no clear D. V was cut by 3 bases and J by 5 bases, with 14 bases left in between. This CDR3 is 15 amino acids long. Germline loops: CDR1 SGHTA, CDR2 FQGNSA. CDR3 region: CASSLDGPSRNTIYF. DNA for the CDR3: TGTGCCAGCAGCTTGGACGGACCTTCGAGAAACACCATATATTTT.